Listed below are T cell receptor beta chains from one sample, sequenced in a study of response to subunit inactivated influenza vaccine. TCRdb reanalysed the RT-PCR reads using MiXCR and keeps one entry per CDR3 protein. Counted here are about 620,000 distinct CDR3 sequences, approximately 10% occurring once; the ten biggest clones make up roughly 9.6%. The same data also contributed to another study, on T cells expressing NK-cell markers.

Sequencing was performed on PBMCs from blood, taken on the day of vaccination. The origin of the receptors is a man aged 45-65 years who received an inactivated influenza vaccine. CDR3s include the opening cysteine and the closing phenylalanine or tryptophan. D genes are given only for firm matches. Only part of the rows carry a size: once, few, many, or a class if the clone is expanded.

TRBJ2-7 | TRBD1 | . | TRBV6-5 | CASSYTTGLYSEQYF | TGTGCCAGCAGTTATACGACAGGGTTGTACTCCGAGCAGTACTTC
TRBJ2-2 | . | . | TRBV15 | CATSRDWSTGELFF | TGTGCCACCAGCAGAGACTGGAGCACCGGGGAGCTGTTTTTT
TRBJ2-7 | . | few | TRBV7-9 | CASSLGGLWAEQYF | TGTGCCAGCAGCTTAGGCGGTCTTTGGGCCGAGCAGTACTTC
TRBJ2-7 | . | . | TRBV28 | CASGGRPDLYEQYF | TGTGCCAGCGGTGGGAGGCCAGATCTCTACGAGCAGTACTTC
TRBJ1-1 | . | few | TRBV5-1 | CASSLQSNTEAFF | TGCGCCAGCAGCTTGCAGTCGAACACTGAAGCTTTCTTT
TRBJ2-3 | TRBD2 | many | TRBV28 | CATKQRGGYTDTQYF | TGTGCCACCAAACAACGCGGGGGGTACACAGATACGCAGTATTTT
TRBJ1-1 | . | many | TRBV29-1 | CSVDVTGTEAFF | TGCAGCGTTGATGTGACTGGCACTGAAGCTTTCTTT
TRBJ2-1 | . | few | TRBV11-2 | CASSLDPQGEQFF | TGTGCCAGCAGCTTAGATCCGCAGGGCGAGCAGTTCTTC
TRBJ2-2 | TRBD2 | . | TRBV6-1 | CASTRGMPGGKTGELFF | TGTGCCAGCACCCGAGGGATGCCGGGGGGAAAGACCGGGGAGCTGTTTTTT
TRBJ2-1 | . | . | TRBV7-9 | CASSLFSGRGNVEQFF | TGTGCCAGCAGCTTATTTTCGGGCCGGGGGAACGTTGAGCAGTTCTTC
TRBJ2-3 | . | many | TRBV12-3/TRBV12-4 | CASGEADTQYF | TGTGCCAGCGGGGAAGCAGATACGCAGTATTTT
TRBJ1-4 | . | . | TRBV20-1 | CSAIVATNEKLFF | TGCAGTGCTATCGTAGCAACTAATGAAAAACTGTTTTTT
TRBJ1-5 | . | . | TRBV11-2 | CASSFGYASNQPQHF | TGTGCCAGCAGCTTTGGTTACGCAAGCAATCAGCCCCAGCATTTT
TRBJ2-6 | TRBD1 | . | TRBV28 | CASSPLTGGWSGANVLTF | TGTGCCAGCAGTCCCTTGACAGGGGGTTGGTCTGGGGCCAACGTCCTGACTTTC
TRBJ2-5 | . | . | TRBV12-3/TRBV12-4 | CASSIPSGGQETQYF | TGTGCCAGCAGTATCCCATCCGGGGGCCAAGAGACCCAGTACTTC
TRBJ2-3 | . | once | TRBV6-5 | CASINRERIDTQYF | TGTGCCAGCATTAACCGGGAGAGAATAGATACGCAGTATTTT
TRBJ2-4 | TRBD1 | . | TRBV11-2 | CASSPHRGQAKNIQYF | TGTGCCAGCAGCCCCCACAGGGGGCAAGCCAAAAACATTCAGTACTTC
TRBJ1-6 | . | . | TRBV4-1 | CASSQDQGHPRISPLHF | TGCGCCAGCAGCCAAGATCAGGGACACCCGAGAATATCACCCCTCCACTTT
TRBJ2-3 | . | few | TRBV5-1 | CASSLSLGAGSAPDTQYF | TGCGCCAGCAGCTTGAGTTTGGGGGCGGGATCGGCTCCAGATACGCAGTATTTT
TRBJ1-4 | . | . | TRBV12-3/TRBV12-4 | CASSPQGYWEKLFF | TGTGCCAGCAGTCCACAGGGTTATTGGGAAAAACTGTTTTTT
TRBJ2-2 | . | few | TRBV10-3 | CAISATTGELFF | TGTGCCATCAGTGCAACCACCGGGGAGCTGTTTTTT
TRBJ2-2 | TRBD2 | few | TRBV6-6 | CASGRTRDGELFF | TGTGCCAGCGGGAGGACTAGGGACGGGGAGCTGTTTTTT
TRBJ1-2 | TRBD1 | few | TRBV6-1 | CASSRDRVASNYGYTF | TGTGCCAGCTCCCGGGACAGGGTGGCCTCTAACTATGGCTACACCTTC
TRBJ2-1 | . | . | TRBV20-1 | CSANRDTQDEQFF | TGCAGTGCTAACCGGGACACCCAGGATGAGCAGTTCTTC
TRBJ1-1 | TRBD1 | few | TRBV2 | CASRNRGGNTEAFF | TGTGCCAGCAGGAACAGGGGAGGGAACACTGAAGCTTTCTTT
TRBJ2-5 | . | . | TRBV2 | CASSGGPAGETQYF | TGTGCCAGCAGTGGGGGACCCGCGGGTGAGACCCAGTACTTC
TRBJ1-6 | TRBD1 | many | TRBV20-1 | CSAVGQGSYNSPLHF | TGCAGTGCTGTCGGACAGGGGTCCTATAATTCACCCCTCCACTTT
TRBJ2-1 | . | many | TRBV12-3/TRBV12-4 | CASSLGFSGGSESALSYNEQFF | TGTGCCAGCAGTTTAGGATTTTCAGGAGGGAGTGAATCCGCTCTCTCCTACAATGAGCAGTTCTTC
TRBJ2-3 | TRBD1 | . | TRBV10-2 | CASRGQGASDTQYF | TGCGCCAGCAGGGGACAGGGGGCTTCAGATACGCAGTATTTT
TRBJ2-5 | . | . | TRBV5-1 | CASNVKEGPIQETQYF | TGCGCCAGCAACGTAAAAGAGGGCCCCATCCAAGAGACCCAGTACTTC
TRBJ1-5 | . | few | TRBV15 | CATSRDRISNIQPQHF | TGTGCCACCAGCAGAGATCGGATCTCAAATATACAGCCCCAGCATTTT
TRBJ1-5 | . | many | TRBV28 | CASRPIPLSQPQHF | TGTGCCAGCAGGCCGATACCCCTGAGTCAGCCCCAGCATTTT
TRBJ2-7 | TRBD2 | many | TRBV10-3 | CAISPGTSSYEQYF | TGTGCCATCAGTCCCGGGACTAGCTCCTACGAGCAGTACTTC
TRBJ2-2 | . | few | TRBV21-1 | CASSGQGRICAGELFF | TGTGCCAGCAGCGGACAGGGGCGGATTTGCGCCGGGGAGCTGTTTTTT
TRBJ2-1 | TRBD2 | few | TRBV2 | CASRPGLAGKQFF | TGTGCCAGCAGACCGGGACTAGCCGGCAAGCAGTTCTTC
TRBJ2-1 | TRBD2 | . | TRBV27 | CASSAPSGGYNEQFF | TGTGCCAGCAGTGCGCCTAGCGGGGGGTACAATGAGCAGTTCTTC
TRBJ1-1 | . | few | TRBV6-5 | CASSWGPMNTEAFF | TGTGCCAGCAGTTGGGGACCGATGAACACTGAAGCTTTCTTT
TRBJ1-1 | TRBD1 | few | TRBV27 | CASSYRGNTEAFF | TGTGCCAGCAGTTACAGGGGGAACACTGAAGCTTTCTTT
TRBJ2-1 | . | few | TRBV7-7 | CASSPGWTEVNEQFF | TGTGCTAGCAGCCCCGGCTGGACAGAAGTCAATGAGCAGTTCTTC
TRBJ1-2 | . | . | TRBV20-1 | CSAPRREGPGYTF | TGCAGTGCTCCGAGGAGGGAAGGTCCGGGCTACACCTTC
TRBJ2-3 | . | many | TRBV7-9 | CASSLGGTLMRDTQYF | TGTGCCAGCAGCTTAGGAGGGACCCTAATGAGGGATACGCAGTATTTT
TRBJ2-7 | . | many | TRBV12-3/TRBV12-4 | CASSSTGYYEQYF | TGTGCCAGCAGTTCCACAGGGTACTACGAGCAGTACTTC
TRBJ2-1 | TRBD2 | once | TRBV11-1 | CASSTPGTSGRGSYNEQFF | TGTGCCAGCAGCACCCCCGGGACTAGCGGGAGAGGATCCTACAATGAGCAGTTCTTC
TRBJ2-7 | . | . | TRBV20-1 | CSAYGGYEQYF | TGCAGTGCATACGGGGGCTACGAGCAGTACTTC
TRBJ1-1 | . | many | TRBV12-3/TRBV12-4 | CASSPPDRLEAFF | TGTGCCAGCAGTCCACCGGACAGACTTGAAGCTTTCTTT
TRBJ2-5 | TRBD1 | few | TRBV29-1 | CSAHRGWGETQYF | TGCAGCGCCCACAGGGGCTGGGGGGAGACCCAGTACTTC
TRBJ2-5 | TRBD2 | many | TRBV12-3/TRBV12-4 | CASGLGGGGQETQYF | TGTGCCAGCGGTCTGGGGGGGGGTGGCCAAGAGACCCAGTACTTC
TRBJ1-5 | . | few | TRBV7-2 | CASSLGRGGHNQPQHF | TGTGCCAGCAGCTTAGGTCGGGGGGGCCACAATCAGCCCCAGCATTTT
TRBJ1-2 | . | . | TRBV3-1 | CASSLAGTLPNYGYTF | TGTGCCAGCAGCCTGGCCGGCACCCTACCTAACTATGGCTACACCTTC
TRBJ2-5 | . | once | TRBV5-1 | CASSRFGGAETQYF | TGCGCCAGCAGCAGATTCGGGGGAGCTGAGACCCAGTACTTC
TRBJ2-1 | TRBD2 | . | TRBV11-1 | CASSSPQLAGGIYNEQFF | TGTGCCAGCAGCTCGCCCCAACTAGCGGGAGGGATATACAATGAGCAGTTCTTC
TRBJ2-3 | . | few | TRBV12-3/TRBV12-4 | CASSLGDYSDTQYF | TGTGCCAGCAGTTTGGGAGACTATTCAGATACGCAGTATTTT
TRBJ2-7 | TRBD2 | . | TRBV10-3 | CATGQIPLAGGPESEQYF | TGTGCCACCGGACAGATCCCATTAGCGGGGGGGCCTGAGAGCGAGCAGTACTTC
TRBJ2-1 | . | . | TRBV29-1 | CSVTDNNEQFF | TGCAGCGTGACAGATAACAATGAGCAGTTCTTC
TRBJ2-7 | . | . | TRBV7-9 | CASSSGTYIYEQYF | TGTGCCAGCAGCTCCGGGACCTACATCTACGAGCAGTACTTC
TRBJ2-7 | TRBD2 | . | TRBV18 | CASSPWEGRDEQYF | TGTGCCAGCTCACCATGGGAGGGACGGGACGAGCAGTACTTC
TRBJ2-2 | . | . | TRBV3-1 | CASSQFMGGGGELFF | TGTGCCAGCAGCCAGTTCATGGGGGGCGGCGGGGAGCTGTTTTTT